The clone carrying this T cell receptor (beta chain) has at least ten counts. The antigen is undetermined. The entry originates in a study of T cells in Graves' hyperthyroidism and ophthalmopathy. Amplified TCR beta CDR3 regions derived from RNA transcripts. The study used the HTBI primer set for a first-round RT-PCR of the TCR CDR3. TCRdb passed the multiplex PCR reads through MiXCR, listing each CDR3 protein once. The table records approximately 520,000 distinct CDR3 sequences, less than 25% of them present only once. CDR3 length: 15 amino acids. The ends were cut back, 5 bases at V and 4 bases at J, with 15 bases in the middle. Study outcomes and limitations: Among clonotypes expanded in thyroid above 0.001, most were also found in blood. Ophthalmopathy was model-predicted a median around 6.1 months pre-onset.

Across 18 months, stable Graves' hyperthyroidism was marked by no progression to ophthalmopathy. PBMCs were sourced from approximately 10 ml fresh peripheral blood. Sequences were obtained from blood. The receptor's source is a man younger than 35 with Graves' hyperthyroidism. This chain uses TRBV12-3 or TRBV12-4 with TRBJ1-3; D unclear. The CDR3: CASSRVEQRGNTIYF. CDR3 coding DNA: TGTGCCAGCAGTCGGGTAGAACAGCGAGGAAACACCATATATTTT.